This entry lists 20 T cell receptor beta chains sequenced from one sample in a study of CD4 T cells in relation to SARS-CoV-2 and coronaviruses. Their recognized antigens are unknown. Before the COVID-19 pandemic, during about 2011-2019, CD4+ T cells were taken from unexposed donors. The cells were cultured for 10 days before CD4+ T cells were isolated. Libraries were prepared by immunoSEQ multiplex PCR; TCRdb keeps only in-frame clonotypes and omits some of them. This sample yields about 25,000 clones, of which 78% are seen a single time; approximately 15% belongs to the top ten. Sequencing input: CD4+ T cells from PBMCs, cultured in vitro. Receptors originate from a human donor in good health.

The chain combines TRBV20-1 with TRBJ1-1; D is undetermined. This CDR3 region has 11 residues. V lost 5 bases and J lost 2, with 6 bases in between. Germline V lookup: CDR1 DFQATT, CDR2 SNEGSKA (reference sequence). CDR3 DNA sequence: TGCAGTGCTCCACGCAACACTGAAGCTTTCTTT. Protein sequence: CSAPRNTEAFF.

In this sample, this clone turned up a few times. The rearrangement uses TRBV19 and TRBJ2-3; TRBD2 matches at 7 bases. The CDR3 spans 16 residues. CDR1 is LNHDA and CDR2 is SQIVND in the germline V gene (reference sequence). The junction had 12 bases not matched to a gene; V was cut back by 7 bases and J by 2 bases. The CDR3 DNA reads as TGTGCCAGTAAACTCCAGGACGGGAGGCCCACAGATACGCAGTATTTT. It encodes CASKLQDGRPTDTQYF. Supplemented by reference TRBV19 and TRBJ2-3, the full variable domain reads DGGITQSPKYLFRKEGQNVTLSCEQNLNHDAMYWYRQDPGQGLRLIYYSQIVNDFQKGDIAEGYSVSREKKESFPLTVTSAQKNPTAFYLCASKLQDGRPTDTQYFGPGTRLTVL.

V usage is TRBV25-1 and J usage is TRBJ2-7, with TRBD2 identical over 10 bases. The CDR3 extends over 17 amino acids. Per the germline V gene, CDR1 is MGHDK and CDR2 is SYGVNS. With 2 bases clipped from V and 2 bases from J, the junction kept 9 bases outside the gene matches. CDR3: CASSEPPTSGATYEQYF. The CDR3 DNA reads TGTGCCAGCAGTGAACCTCCAACTAGCGGGGCAACCTACGAGCAGTACTTC.

V is TRBV6-4 and J is TRBJ2-1; D is undetermined. The CDR3 sequence is 14 residues long. CDR1 and CDR2 (germline): MRHNA, SNTAGT. Trimming took 0 bases from V and 6 from J, leaving 9 bases between them. The CDR3 coding sequence is TGTGCCAGCAGTGACTCAGGGCTTACCAATGAGCAGTTCTTC. Its translation is CASSDSGLTNEQFF.

This clone was seen a handful of times. The chain couples TRBV19 to TRBJ1-5; D unclear. The germline gives CDR1 LNHDA, CDR2 SQIVND (reference sequence). The CDR3 consists of 16 residues. The V end lost 1 base, the J end lost 0 bases, and 10 bases lay between the germline ends. The CDR3 loop is CASSIATAGSNQPQHF. The CDR3 DNA reads TGTGCCAGTAGTATAGCTACAGCAGGTAGCAATCAGCCCCAGCATTTT.

The chain is built from TRBV11-3 and TRBJ1-5; D is perhaps TRBD1 (5 bases). Germline V gene lookup returns CDR1 SGHNT and CDR2 YENEEA. V was cut by 5 bases and J by 3 bases, with 17 bases left in between. There are 16 residues in the CDR3. CDR3 nucleotides: TGTGCCAGCAGCCCACAAACCAGGGAGGCCAATCAGCCCCAGCATTTT. Amino acids: CASSPQTREANQPQHF.

The V call is TRBV19, the J call TRBJ1-1; 7 bases match TRBD1. There are 15 residues in the CDR3. Germline V gene data show CDR1 as LNHDA and CDR2 as SQIVND (reference sequence). V shed 8 bases and J 0 bases; nucleotides not matched to a gene: 9. As DNA, the CDR3 is TGTGCCAGTTCAAGGGGGACAGCAATGAACACTGAAGCTTTCTTT. Its protein is CASSRGTAMNTEAFF. Full variable domain (rest looked up from reference TRBV19 and TRBJ1-1): DGGITQSPKYLFRKEGQNVTLSCEQNLNHDAMYWYRQDPGQGLRLIYYSQIVNDFQKGDIAEGYSVSREKKESFPLTVTSAQKNPTAFYLCASSRGTAMNTEAFFGQGTRLTVV.

The chain has TRBV10-3 and TRBJ2-3; D is unresolved. Germline CDR1 is ENHRY and CDR2 is SYGVKD. V shed 3 bases and J shed 6 bases, with 4 bases lying between them. This CDR3 contains 11 residues. Here the CDR3 DNA reads TGTGCCATCAGTGAACGGGATACGCAGTATTTT. Encoded protein: CAISERDTQYF.

V and J are TRBV7-2 and TRBJ2-2; a possible D gene is TRBD2 (5 bases). This CDR3 region has 15 residues. The V end was cut by 5 bases, the J end by 6 bases, with 16 bases between. Per the germline V gene, CDR1 is SGHTA and CDR2 is FQGNSA. CDR3 in amino acids: CASSIRGSGSGELFF. The CDR3 DNA is TGTGCCAGCAGCATTAGAGGGTCGGGGTCCGGGGAGCTGTTTTTT.

A few counts support this clone. The chain has TRBV30 and TRBJ1-2; D gene unclear. Germline V gene lookup returns CDR1 GTSNPN and CDR2 SVGIG (reference sequence). The CDR3 totals 16 residues. V gave up 4 bases and J gave up 0 bases, with 18 bases separating them. The chain's CDR3 is CAWTSTRALANYGYTF. The CDR3 DNA follows: TGTGCCTGGACGAGCACACGGGCCTTAGCTAACTATGGCTACACCTTC. Filled out from reference TRBV30 and TRBJ1-2, the complete variable domain reads SQTIHQWPATLVQPVGSPLSLECTVEGTSNPNLYWYRQAAGRGLQLLFYSVGIGQISSEVPQNLSASRPQDRQFILSSKKLLLSDSGFYLCAWTSTRALANYGYTFGSGTRLTVV.

V is TRBV3-1 (or the pseudogene TRBV3-2) and J is TRBJ2-7; TRBD2 might be the D (6 bases). CDR3 length: 15 residues. Germline CDR1 and CDR2: LGHDT and YNNKEL (reference sequence). The ends were cut back, 2 bases at V and 5 bases at J, with 16 bases in the middle. CDR3 DNA sequence: TGTGCCAGCAGCCAATTCACCGGGAGTAGCAACGAGCAGTACTTC. It encodes CASSQFTGSSNEQYF.

This chain connects TRBV10-1 to TRBJ1-3; D uncertain. Per the germline V gene, CDR1 is WNHNN and CDR2 is SYGVQD (reference sequence). This CDR3 region has 13 residues. Trimming left V 2 bases short and J 2 bases short, with 4 bases between. CDR3 coding DNA: TGCGCCAGCAGTGAGGGCCCTGGAAACACCATATATTTT. Protein: CASSEGPGNTIYF.

This clone has just a few counts. V usage is TRBV19 and J usage is TRBJ1-4; 7 bases are shared with TRBD1. V lost 11 bases to trimming and J lost 7 bases; unmatched junction nucleotides: 7. This CDR3 contains 12 residues. Germline V gives CDR1 LNHDA, CDR2 SQIVND (reference sequence). CDR3 sequence (DNA): TGTGCCCAGACAGGGCTCTGTGAAAAACTGTTTTTT. Translation: CAQTGLCEKLFF.

This chain connects TRBV7-9 to TRBJ2-7; 8 bases are a match to TRBD2. The ends lost 8 bases at V and 6 bases at J; junction bases unmatched: 15. CDR3 size: 15 residues. Germline CDR1 is SEHNR and CDR2 is FQNEAQ (reference sequence). The CDR3 DNA follows: TGTGCCAGCTCCCGGGAGACTAGCGTTTGGGGCGAGCAGTACTTC. The encoded protein is CASSRETSVWGEQYF.

A few counts support this clone. The chain uses TRBV18 and TRBJ1-3; perhaps TRBD1 as D (6 bases). The CDR3 runs 14 residues. Germline V CDR1 and CDR2: KGHSH, LQKENI. V was cut by 3 bases and J by 5 bases, with 11 bases left in between. The CDR3 reads CASSPGQDRNTIYF. CDR3 bases: TGTGCCAGCTCACCGGGACAAGATCGAAACACCATATATTTT. Together with reference TRBV18 and TRBJ1-3, the CDR3 gives the full variable domain: NAGVMQNPRHLVRRRGQEARLRCSPMKGHSHVYWYRQLPEEGLKFMVYLQKENIIDESGMPKERFSAEFPKEGPSILRIQQVVRGDSAAYFCASSPGQDRNTIYFGEGSWLTVV.

The rearrangement links TRBV10-2 to TRBJ1-1; D not resolved. V was trimmed by 5 bases and J by 2 bases, leaving 15 bases between them. This CDR3 region has 15 residues. Per germline, CDR1 WSHSY and CDR2 SAAADI. Here the CDR3 reads CASSIPFGGNTEAFF. In DNA, the CDR3 is TGCGCCAGCAGTATTCCCTTCGGCGGAAACACTGAAGCTTTCTTT.

V and J are TRBV19 and TRBJ1-2; D possibly corresponds to TRBD1 (6 bases). The CDR3 runs to 13 residues. The germline V and J ends were trimmed by 7 bases and 4 bases, with 13 bases remaining between them. Germline V lookup: CDR1 LNHDA, CDR2 SQIVND (reference sequence). Written as DNA, the CDR3 is TGTGCCAGTAATATTAGGGGGGGCTATGGCTACACCTTC. Its translation is CASNIRGGYGYTF.

The V and J genes are TRBV5-4 and TRBJ1-4, with 9 positions matching TRBD1. Germline-derived CDR1 and CDR2 are SGHNT and YYREEE (reference sequence). V was clipped by 6 bases and J by 9 bases; unmatched bases: 12. The CDR3 is 15 residues long. CDR3 DNA sequence: TGTGCCAGCAACCCAGCGGACAGGGGATTGAAAAAACTGTTTTTT. Its protein is CASNPADRGLKKLFF.

The gene calls are TRBV30 and TRBJ2-1, with D tentatively TRBD2 (6 bases). Deletions cut 4 bases from V and 2 bases from J, with 12 bases between. The germline V gene has CDR1 GTSNPN and CDR2 SVGIG (reference sequence). This CDR3 is built from 14 residues. In DNA form, the CDR3 reads TGTGCCTGGAATCGAGGGAGGACCTACAATGAGCAGTTCTTC. It yields the protein CAWNRGRTYNEQFF.

The chain combines TRBV6-1 with TRBJ1-5; D not resolved. CDR1 is MNHNS and CDR2 is SASEGT in the germline V gene. The CDR3 is 14 residues long. V was shortened by 3 bases and J by 3 bases, with 9 bases between the two germline ends. The CDR3 protein is CASSDRILNQPQHF. The CDR3 DNA is TGTGCCAGCAGTGACAGAATACTCAATCAGCCCCAGCATTTT.